Listed here are 26 T cell receptor beta chains from one sample, sequenced in a study of early T cells in non-severe SARS-CoV-2 infection. MiXCR, applied by TCRdb to the 5' RACE reads, yields one record per CDR3 protein. The sample records more than 25,000 distinct CDR3 sequences, about 4.5% being singletons. Material for sequencing was whole blood. The receptors come from an adult who was a healthcare worker with PCR-confirmed SARS-CoV-2 infection or an uninfected control (not recorded which).

The sample holds many counts of this clonotype. The J gene is TRBJ1-3, the V gene TRBV7-2; D uncertain. The germline V gene encodes CDR1 SGHTA and CDR2 FQGNSA. CDR3 length: 13 amino acids. Trimming shortened V by 5 bases and J by 4 bases, and 9 bases separated the two germline ends. The CDR3 nucleotides are TGTGCCAGCAGCGGAAGGACGGGAAACACCATATATTTT. It yields the protein CASSGRTGNTIYF.

This clonotype was detected a few times. The chain joins TRBV6-6 to TRBJ2-1; 8 bases fit TRBD2. This CDR3 contains 14 residues. With 7 bases clipped from V and 7 bases from J, the junction kept 9 bases outside the gene matches. Germline values: CDR1 MNHNY, CDR2 SVGAGI (reference sequence). In DNA form, the CDR3 reads TGTGCCAGCAACCTAAGGGGGACTAGTAATGAGCAGTTCTTC. Its protein is CASNLRGTSNEQFF.

The sample holds many counts of this clonotype. The chain carries TRBV7-3 and TRBJ1-6; D unresolved. Between the trimmed V and J ends, which lost 4 bases and 3 bases, there was a span of 7 bases. Germline V lookup: CDR1 SGHTA, CDR2 FQGTGA. This CDR3 has 14 residues. The DNA for the CDR3 is TGTGCCAGCAGCTCGCGCATCTATAATTCACCCCTCCACTTT. This translates into CASSSRIYNSPLHF.

V and J are TRBV12-3 or TRBV12-4 and TRBJ2-3; D is unclear. The CDR3 runs 16 residues. Between the trimmed V and J ends, which lost 1 base and 6 bases, there was a span of 17 bases. The CDR3 nucleotides read TGTGCCAGCAGTTTAGAAGTTCGGCGGAGCCCTGATACGCAGTATTTT. Amino acids: CASSLEVRRSPDTQYF.

The chain employs TRBV19 and TRBJ2-6, with D perhaps TRBD1 (5 bases). V lost 3 bases and J lost 0, with 9 bases in between. Germline-derived CDR1 and CDR2 are LNHDA and SQIVND (reference sequence). The CDR3 has 16 residues. CDR3 protein: CASSMDTISGANVLTF. The CDR3 DNA sequence: TGTGCCAGTAGTATGGACACTATCTCTGGGGCCAACGTCCTGACTTTC.

This clonotype was seen many times. The chain couples TRBV20-1 to TRBJ2-7; weak D call: TRBD2 (6 bases). The CDR3 spans 14 residues. The V end was cut by 0 bases, the J end by 2 bases, with 11 bases between. Germline CDR1 DFQATT, CDR2 SNEGSKA (reference sequence). This CDR3 reads CSARDGSDTYEQYF. The CDR3, as DNA: TGCAGTGCTAGAGACGGGAGTGATACCTACGAGCAGTACTTC.

By proportion, this clonotype is medium-sized. The chain uses TRBV7-9 and TRBJ2-3; D unclear. The CDR3 consists of 12 residues. The V gene lost 5 bases and the J gene lost 0 bases, with 3 bases spanning the gap. The germline V gene encodes CDR1 SEHNR and CDR2 FQNEAQ (reference sequence). The CDR3 here is CASSPSTDTQYF. In DNA form, the CDR3 reads TGTGCCAGCAGCCCTAGCACAGATACGCAGTATTTT.

This clonotype was seen ten or more times. V gene TRBV5-5 combines with J gene TRBJ2-5, with 7 bases lining up with TRBD1. V was clipped by 3 bases and J by 0 bases; unmatched bases: 8. CDR1 and CDR2 from the germline V gene are SGHKS and YYEKEE (reference sequence). This CDR3 has 16 amino acids. CDR3 residues: CASSSVQDRYQETQYF. CDR3 in DNA: TGTGCCAGCAGCTCAGTTCAGGACAGGTACCAAGAGACCCAGTACTTC.

This clonotype was recorded many times. The chain joins TRBV5-4 to TRBJ2-1; the match to TRBD1 covers 7 bases. In germline, CDR1 is SGHNT, CDR2 YYREEE (reference sequence). V lost 4 bases to trimming and J lost 9 bases; unmatched junction nucleotides: 4. The CDR3 has 12 amino acids. Here the CDR3 DNA reads TGTGCCAGCAGCCCCGACAGGGTTGAGCAGTTCTTC. It codes for CASSPDRVEQFF. Full variable domain (remainder filled in from reference TRBV5-4 and TRBJ2-1): ETGVTQSPTHLIKTRGQQVTLRCSSQSGHNTVSWYQQALGQGPQFIFQYYREEENGRGNFPPRFSGLQFPNYSSELNVNALELDDSALYLCASSPDRVEQFFGPGTRLTVL.

This clonotype was seen many times. The rearrangement links TRBV5-1 to TRBJ1-6, with TRBD1 as a possible D gene (6 bases). Germline assignment: CDR1 SGHRS and CDR2 YFSETQ. V was trimmed by 2 bases and J by 11 bases, leaving 20 bases between them. The CDR3 is 16 residues long. The DNA of the CDR3 is TGCGCCAGCAGCTTTGACAGGCCCGTGGTCGGGGCACCCCTCCACTTT. Amino acids: CASSFDRPVVGAPLHF.

In its sample, this clonotype was seen a few times. The chain recombines TRBV5-1 with TRBJ2-1, with D perhaps matching TRBD1 (6 bases). Germline CDR1 SGHRS, CDR2 YFSETQ. This CDR3 has 14 amino acids. V was cut by 2 bases and J by 3 bases, with 9 bases left in between. The CDR3 is CASSLGGYYNEQFF. CDR3 nucleotides: TGCGCCAGCAGCTTAGGGGGTTACTACAATGAGCAGTTCTTC.

This chain connects TRBV2 to TRBJ2-3; 7 positions agree with TRBD1. The CDR3 consists of 15 residues. V lost 6 bases to trimming and J lost 0 bases; unmatched junction nucleotides: 6. Germline V CDR1 and CDR2: SNHLY, FYNNEI. CDR3 loop: CASRGTDTSTDTQYF. Written as DNA, the CDR3 is TGTGCCAGCAGAGGGACAGACACTAGCACAGATACGCAGTATTTT.

This clonotype was picked up many times. The genes are TRBV29-1 and TRBJ2-3; no definite D call. The CDR3 has 15 amino acids. Trimming took off 0 bases at V and 0 bases at J, with 10 bases between the two ends. Germline V CDR1 and CDR2: SQVTM, ANQGSEA. CDR3 DNA: TGCAGCGTTGAAGAGCCCCTGGTTAGCACAGATACGCAGTATTTT. Its protein product is CSVEEPLVSTDTQYF.

The V and J genes are TRBV3-1 and TRBJ2-6, with unresolved D. There are 16 residues in the CDR3. In germline, CDR1 is LGHDT, CDR2 YNNKEL (reference sequence). V was cut by 0 bases and J by 0 bases, with 6 bases left in between. CDR3 sequence reads: CASSQDGFSGANVLTF. The DNA of the CDR3 is TGTGCCAGCAGCCAAGATGGGTTCTCTGGGGCCAACGTCCTGACTTTC.

This clonotype was recorded at least ten times. The chain combines TRBV12-2 with TRBJ1-6. TRBV12-2 has pseudogene status. The CDR3 has 19 amino acids. This CDR3 is CASRLVYEAALHHNSPLHF. CDR3 coding DNA: TGTGCAAGTCGCTTAGTCTACGAGGCAGCCCTACATCATAATTCACCCCTCCACTTT.

This clonotype was observed at least ten times. The chain has TRBV11-2 and TRBJ2-7; 10 bases map to TRBD2. With 5 bases clipped from V and 6 bases from J, the junction kept 4 bases outside the gene matches. Germline CDR1 and CDR2: SGHAT and FQNNGV. The CDR3 totals 13 residues. The CDR3 DNA follows: TGTGCCAGCAGCCTAGCGGGAGTGGGCGAGCAGTACTTC. It codes for CASSLAGVGEQYF.

This clonotype has only a few counts. The chain couples TRBV6-2 or TRBV6-3 to TRBJ1-2; D remains ambiguous. The CDR3 has 13 residues. CDR1 is MNHEY, CDR2 SVGEGT, per germline. Trimming left V 8 bases short and J 4 bases short, with 14 bases between. CDR3 DNA: TGTGCCAGCTTTGAGGGCCCTGGCTATGGCTACACCTTC. It codes for CASFEGPGYGYTF.

This clonotype was counted ten times or more. CDR3 residues: CASSARFNQPQHF. CDR3 nucleotide sequence: TGTGCCAGCAGTGCGCGGTTCAATCAGCCCCAGCATTTT. The chain uses TRBV25-1 and TRBJ1-5, with no clear D. There are 13 residues in the CDR3. Per germline, CDR1 MGHDK and CDR2 SYGVNS. V was trimmed by 4 bases and J by 3 bases, leaving 7 bases between them.

This clonotype was found many times. J is TRBJ1-1 and V is TRBV5-1; possibly TRBD1 for D (6 bases). Trimming shortened V by 2 bases and J by 2 bases, and 22 bases separated the two germline ends. The germline V gene encodes CDR1 SGHRS and CDR2 YFSETQ. CDR3 size: 18 residues. CDR3 protein: CASSFTPGGRQTNTEAFF. CDR3 bases: TGCGCCAGCAGCTTCACTCCGGGGGGCCGTCAAACAAACACTGAAGCTTTCTTT.

This clonotype was seen repeatedly, ten times or more. The V call is TRBV5-6, the J call TRBJ1-6; TRBD1 might be the D (6 bases). The ends were cut back, 4 bases at V and 10 bases at J, with 18 bases in the middle. The CDR3 has 15 residues. Germline V lookup: CDR1 SGHDT, CDR2 YYEEEE. The CDR3 region has the DNA TGTGCCAGCAGCCCCGGGGGCTCACTAGCATCACCCCTCCACTTT. Translation: CASSPGGSLASPLHF. The full variable domain, its missing parts supplied by reference TRBV5-6 and TRBJ1-6, is DAGVTQSPTHLIKTRGQQVTLRCSPKSGHDTVSWYQQALGQGPQFIFQYYEEEERQRGNFPDRFSGHQFPNYSSELNVNALLLGDSALYLCASSPGGSLASPLHFGNGTRLTVT.

This clonotype was seen at least ten times. The genes are TRBV6-4 and TRBJ1-3; D is uncertain. CDR3 size: 13 residues. V was pared by 8 bases and J by 5 bases, with 13 bases between. The germline V gene encodes CDR1 MRHNA and CDR2 SNTAGT. The CDR3 bases are TGTGCCAGCCCGGAATCTTGGCGAAACACCATATATTTT. Translating it yields CASPESWRNTIYF.

This clonotype has a count of ten or more. The chain uses TRBV2 and TRBJ2-1; possible D gene TRBD1, 6 bases. The CDR3 is 15 residues long. The V and J ends lost 1 base and 5 bases respectively, with 12 bases between them. CDR1 SNHLY and CDR2 FYNNEI come from the germline V gene. Here the CDR3 DNA reads TGTGCCAGCAGTGAAGACAGGGTAGTAAACAATGAGCAGTTCTTC. Translating it yields CASSEDRVVNNEQFF. The full variable domain, rest sourced from reference TRBV2 and TRBJ2-1, is EPEVTQTPSHQVTQMGQEVILRCVPISNHLYFYWYRQILGQKVEFLVSFYNNEISEKSEIFDDQFSVERPDGSNFTLKIRSTKLEDSAMYFCASSEDRVVNNEQFFGPGTRLTVL.

The table lists this clonotype with many counts. The chain links TRBV18 to TRBJ1-5; D might be TRBD1 (6 bases). V dropped 6 bases and J dropped 5 bases, with 17 bases sitting between them. The CDR3 has 15 amino acids. Germline lookup yields CDR1 KGHSH and CDR2 LQKENI. This chain's CDR3 is CASSLTGSEDQPQHF. CDR3 bases: TGTGCCAGCTCCCTTACAGGGAGTGAGGATCAGCCCCAGCATTTT.

This clonotype was observed many times. The CDR3 region has the DNA TGTGCCAGCAGTCACGGGGACTACCGGGGCACCGGGGAGCTGTTTTTT. Protein product: CASSHGDYRGTGELFF. V gene TRBV3-1 combines with J gene TRBJ2-2; the match to TRBD2 covers 7 bases. The CDR3 is 16 amino acids. V dropped 6 bases and J dropped 4; count of bases not matched to a gene: 11. Germline V gene data show CDR1 as LGHDT and CDR2 as YNNKEL (reference sequence).

This chain connects TRBV7-9 to TRBJ2-1, with TRBD2 matching 9 bases. Germline CDR1 and CDR2: SEHNR and FQNEAQ (reference sequence). Trimming cost V 1 base and J 6 bases; bases outside gene matches: 1. The CDR3 has 14 amino acids. The CDR3 spells CASSLGTSVNEQFF. As DNA, the CDR3 is TGTGCCAGCAGCTTAGGGACTAGCGTCAATGAGCAGTTCTTC.

V and J are TRBV3-1 and TRBJ2-3; either TRBD1 or TRBD2 may supply D (5 bases each). The CDR3 sequence is 15 residues long. The ends were cut back, 4 bases at V and 4 bases at J, with 15 bases in the middle. Germline-derived CDR1 and CDR2 are LGHDT and YNNKEL (reference sequence). CDR3: CASSPLRGWADTQYF. The CDR3 bases are TGTGCCAGCAGCCCGCTCCGGGGCTGGGCAGATACGCAGTATTTT.